This T cell receptor (beta chain) came from a study of identical twins. As concerns this clonotype: Its target is not known.

Healthy Caucasians alone served as donors. One entry per CDR3 protein results from TCRdb running MiXCR on the 5' RACE reads. Of under 350,000 distinct CDR3 sequences in the sample, 8% to 9.5% are singletons; the top ten hold roughly 7%. Study-wide results and limits: Carriage of fewer insertions was seen in abundant cord blood beta clonotypes, whereas memory repertoires showed none. It was possible that invariant MAIT and iNKT cells partly confounded the zero-insertion analyses.

CDR1 and CDR2 from the germline V gene are MNHEY and SVGAGI. The V end was cut by 1 base, the J end by 3 bases, with 14 bases between. The CDR3 consists of 16 residues. These data were also filed under a second study, of yellow fever vaccine responses in identical twins. As that report states: The authors reported partly convergent, partly personalized vaccine responses in identical twins.

This sequence joins TRBV6-5 and TRBJ2-3; D remains unclear. This sequence originates from a woman in her late teens or twenties in good health. The sequencing sample was made of CD8+ T cells sorted from blood. The CDR3 bases are TGTGCCAGCAGTTACTATACATCCAAGTTGACAGATACGCAGTATTTT. Its translation is CASSYYTSKLTDTQYF.